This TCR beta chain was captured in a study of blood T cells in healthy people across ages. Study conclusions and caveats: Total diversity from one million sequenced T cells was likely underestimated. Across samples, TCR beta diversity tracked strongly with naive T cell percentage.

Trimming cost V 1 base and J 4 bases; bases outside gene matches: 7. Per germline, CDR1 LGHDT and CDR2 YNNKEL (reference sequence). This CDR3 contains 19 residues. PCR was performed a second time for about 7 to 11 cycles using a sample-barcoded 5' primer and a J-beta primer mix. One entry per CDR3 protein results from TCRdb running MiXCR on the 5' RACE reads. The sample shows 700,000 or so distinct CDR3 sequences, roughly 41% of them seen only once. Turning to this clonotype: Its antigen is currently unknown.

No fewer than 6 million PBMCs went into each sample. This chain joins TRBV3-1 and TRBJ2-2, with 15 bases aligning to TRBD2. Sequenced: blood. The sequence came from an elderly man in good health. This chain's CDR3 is CASSQVQAGLAGGTGELFF. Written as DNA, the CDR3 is TGTGCCAGCAGCCAAGTCCAGGCGGGACTAGCGGGAGGCACCGGGGAGCTGTTTTTT.